The present entry profiles one T cell receptor beta chain with its context. The antigen remains unidentified. The source of the sample is a study of Ad26.COV2.S vaccination and SARS-CoV-2 variants. General study points: The TCR-based breadth and depth measures might underestimate overall T cell responses. Post-vaccination breadth of spike-specific CD8+ and CD4+ T cell responses was reportedly substantial.

The treatment here: roughly 20 received Ad26.COV2.S at low or high dose, single or two shots; 5 received placebo; per-sample allocation not given. On day 63 after the first injection, vaccine and placebo recipients gave samples. The individual, an adult aged 18-55 years, was a donor in Boston. Data came from immunoSEQ multiplex PCR; TCRdb stores just in-frame clones and leaves some out. The data show around 250,000 clones, 87% seen once. Germline values: CDR1 MNHNY, CDR2 SVGAGI (reference sequence). The junction had 4 bases not matched to a gene; V was cut back by 7 bases and J by 1 base. CDR3 length: 14 amino acids.

The chain recombines TRBV6-6 with TRBJ1-1, with 9 bases that match TRBD1. Sequencing used peripheral blood, obtained in a trial of Ad26.COV2.S vaccine versus placebo. The TCR sequence derives from a person between 18 and 59 years old who received the Ad26.COV2.S COVID-19 vaccine or a placebo. Written as DNA, the CDR3 is TGTGCCAGCACCAAGGACAGGGGGAACACTGAAGCTTTCTTT. It translates to CASTKDRGNTEAFF.